The 9 T cell receptor beta chains presented below share a single source sample, sequenced in a study of shared T cell receptors in the human thymus. Sequenced by immunoSEQ multiplex PCR; TCRdb stores in-frame clones only, minus some. The data hold more than 550,000 clones, with 87% observed a single time. These data were likewise used in another study, on human thymus T cells.

Sequenced sample: thymocytes. These receptors all stem from a boy in the first two years of life with a congenital heart defect.

This clone was observed a handful of times. The chain joins TRBV28 to TRBJ2-1; 9 positions agree with TRBD2. V lost 3 bases to trimming and J lost 9 bases; unmatched junction nucleotides: 9. Per germline, CDR1 MDHEN and CDR2 SYDVKM. CDR3 length: 15 residues. This CDR3 is CASSFRREGRGEQFF. CDR3 nucleotides: TGTGCCAGCAGTTTCCGGCGGGAGGGCCGGGGTGAGCAGTTCTTC.

The chain has TRBV2 and TRBJ1-2; D might be TRBD1 (6 bases). Trimming stripped 2 bases from V and 4 bases from J, with 17 bases between. Looked up from germline, CDR1 is SNHLY and CDR2 is FYNNEI. This CDR3 comprises 16 residues. The chain's CDR3 is CASSEPDRSDAYGYTF. The DNA of the CDR3 is TGTGCCAGCAGTGAACCTGACAGGTCTGATGCCTATGGCTACACCTTC.

CDR3 loop: CASSLTTGQETQYF. The CDR3 DNA is TGTGCCAGCAGCTTAACGACAGGGCAAGAGACCCAGTACTTC. The gene calls are TRBV7-2 and TRBJ2-5; 7 positions agree with TRBD1. Germline values: CDR1 SGHTA, CDR2 FQGNSA. The CDR3 is 14 amino acids. Losses at the gene ends were 2 bases for V and 2 bases for J; bases not matched to a gene: 2.

The rearrangement joins TRBV15 to TRBJ1-1; D remains ambiguous. Germline values: CDR1 LNHNV, CDR2 YYDKDF (reference sequence). The CDR3 length is 13 residues. Trimming took off 11 bases at V and 4 bases at J, with 17 bases between the two ends. CDR3 in amino acids: CACGLSLSTEAFF. In DNA form, the CDR3 reads TGTGCCTGCGGATTGTCCCTGAGCACTGAAGCTTTCTTT.

CDR3 in amino acids: CASSYSNESGEQFF. The CDR3 nucleotides read TGTGCCAGCAGTTACTCGAATGAGAGCGGTGAGCAGTTCTTC. J is TRBJ2-1 and V is TRBV6-5; tentative D call: TRBD2 (5 bases). The germline V gene encodes CDR1 MNHEY and CDR2 SVGAGI. Trimming stripped 0 bases from V and 9 bases from J, with 12 bases between. The CDR3 covers 14 residues.

The CDR3 bases are TGTGCCAGCAGCTTAGGGCTAGCGGGGGCCCCCTACGAGCAGTACTTC. It translates to CASSLGLAGAPYEQYF. The V and J genes are TRBV7-2 and TRBJ2-7; 10 bases fit TRBD2. Germline V gene sequence: CDR1 SGHTA, CDR2 FQGNSA. This CDR3 region has 16 residues. V lost 1 base, J lost 2 bases, and 5 bases stayed unmatched.

As concerns this clone: Compared with germline, one end of the junction differs, possibly owing to a read error. Other DNA sequences from this sample encode an identical CDR3 as well. The chain recombines TRBV5-1 with TRBJ1-6; D is uncertain. This CDR3 comprises 14 residues. The germline gives CDR1 SGHRS, CDR2 YFSETQ. The DNA for the CDR3 is TGCGCCAGCAGCTTGGACAGTTTTAATTCCCCCCTCCACTTT. It specifies CASSLDSFNSPLHF.

V gene TRBV7-2 combines with J gene TRBJ2-5, with TRBD2 matching 12 bases. The CDR3 is 17 residues long. V was pared by 1 base and J by 2 bases, with 5 bases of the junction left unmatched. Germline V lookup: CDR1 SGHTA, CDR2 FQGNSA. For the CDR3, the DNA is TGTGCCAGCAGCTTAGTTCTAGCGGGGGGGCGTCAAGAGACCCAGTACTTC. It translates to CASSLVLAGGRQETQYF.

This clone was picked up a small number of times. V and J are TRBV27 and TRBJ2-1; weak D call: TRBD2 (5 bases). The length of the CDR3 is 15 residues. V lost 8 bases to trimming and J lost 2 bases, with 16 bases between them. CDR1 is MNHEY, CDR2 SMNVEV, per germline (reference sequence). This CDR3 reads CASSSPSGPYNEQFF. CDR3 bases: TGTGCCAGCTCCAGCCCCAGCGGACCCTACAATGAGCAGTTCTTC.